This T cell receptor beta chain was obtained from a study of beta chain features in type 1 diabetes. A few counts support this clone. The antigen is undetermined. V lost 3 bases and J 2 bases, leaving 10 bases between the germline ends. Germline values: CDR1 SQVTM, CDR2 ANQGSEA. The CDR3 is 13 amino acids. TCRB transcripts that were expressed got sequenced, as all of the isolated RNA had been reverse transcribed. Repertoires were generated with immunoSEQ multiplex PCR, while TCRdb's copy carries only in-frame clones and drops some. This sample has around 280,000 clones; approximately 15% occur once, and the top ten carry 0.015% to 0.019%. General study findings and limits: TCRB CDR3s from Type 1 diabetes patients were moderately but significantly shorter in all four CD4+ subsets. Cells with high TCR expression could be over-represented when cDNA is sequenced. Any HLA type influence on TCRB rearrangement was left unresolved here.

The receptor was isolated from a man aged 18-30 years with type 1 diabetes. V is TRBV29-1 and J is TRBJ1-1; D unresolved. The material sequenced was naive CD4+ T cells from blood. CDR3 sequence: CSVEPVINTEAFF. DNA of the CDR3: TGCAGCGTTGAGCCAGTGATAAACACTGAAGCTTTCTTT.